One and the same sample provided the 14 T cell receptor beta chains below, sequenced in a study of T cells in Graves' hyperthyroidism and ophthalmopathy. RNA transcripts provided the source from which TCR beta CDR3 regions were amplified. The HTBI primer set was used in a first-round RT-PCR of the TCR CDR3. TCRdb analysed the multiplex PCR reads with MiXCR anew, one entry per CDR3 protein. This sample carries over 250,000 distinct CDR3 sequences, about 25% of them seen once, and the ten largest clones take about a quarter. Sequenced input: blood. The receptors stem from a man aged 40-55 years with Graves' hyperthyroidism that later progressed to Graves' ophthalmopathy.

This clonotype came up many times. The chain uses TRBV5-1 and TRBJ2-7; 8 bases align to TRBD1. CDR1 is SGHRS, CDR2 YFSETQ, per germline. This CDR3 comprises 15 residues. The ends lost 4 bases at V and 3 bases at J; junction bases unmatched: 9. CDR3 region: CASSVGTGSFYEQYF. DNA for the CDR3: TGCGCCAGCAGCGTAGGGACAGGCAGTTTCTACGAGCAGTACTTC.

This clonotype was recorded many times. The chain carries TRBV2 and TRBJ2-2; D gene ambiguous. The germline gives CDR1 SNHLY, CDR2 FYNNEI. The V gene lost 9 bases and the J gene lost 2 bases, with 13 bases spanning the gap. The CDR3 is 14 amino acids. As DNA, the CDR3 is TGTGCCAGAAGTACGTCGACAAACACCGGGGAGCTGTTTTTT. Amino acid sequence: CARSTSTNTGELFF.

This clonotype occurred many times. The gene calls are TRBV7-3 and TRBJ2-7; 7 bases map to TRBD2. The CDR3 runs 18 residues. V lost 2 bases to trimming and J lost 0 bases; unmatched junction nucleotides: 13. The germline V gene encodes CDR1 SGHTA and CDR2 FQGTGA. In nucleotides, the CDR3 is TGTGCCAGCAGCTTACAACACACTAGCGAGCGATTCTCCTACGAGCAGTACTTC. It specifies CASSLQHTSERFSYEQYF. The complete variable domain, with remaining parts taken from reference TRBV7-3 and TRBJ2-7, reads GAGVSQTPSNKVTEKGKYVELRCDPISGHTALYWYRQSLGQGPEFLIYFQGTGAADDSGLPNDRFFAVRPEGSVSTLKIQRTERGDSAVYLCASSLQHTSERFSYEQYFGPGTRLTVT.

J is TRBJ2-6 and V is TRBV6-1; no clear D gene. Trimming took off 6 bases at V and 1 base at J, with 10 bases between the two ends. The CDR3 sequence is 15 residues long. CDR1 MNHNS and CDR2 SASEGT come from the germline V gene. For the CDR3, the DNA is TGTGCCAGCAGCTCGCTGTGGTCTGGGGCCAACGTCCTGACTTTC. As protein: CASSSLWSGANVLTF.

This clonotype was seen ten or more times. V and J are TRBV19 and TRBJ2-2; TRBD2 agrees at 8 bases. Looked up from germline, CDR1 is LNHDA and CDR2 is SQIVND (reference sequence). This CDR3 spans 14 amino acids. V lost 7 bases to trimming and J lost 5 bases; unmatched junction nucleotides: 6. In DNA, the CDR3 is TGTGCCAGTAAGGGAGCGGGAGTTACCGGGGAGCTGTTTTTT. It yields the protein CASKGAGVTGELFF.

This clonotype was seen ten or more times. The chain uses TRBV5-1 and TRBJ2-7, with D perhaps matching TRBD1 or TRBD2 (5 bases each). CDR1 is SGHRS and CDR2 is YFSETQ in the germline V gene. The CDR3 consists of 12 residues. V shed 3 bases and J shed 6 bases, with 10 bases lying between them. DNA for the CDR3: TGCGCCAGCAGCTGGGACGGACGCGAGCAGTACTTC. Residues: CASSWDGREQYF.

This rearrangement joins TRBV6-2 or TRBV6-3 to TRBJ1-1, with D possibly matching TRBD1 (5 bases). The CDR3 length is 15 residues. The V and J ends lost 6 bases and 0 bases respectively, with 14 bases between them. Germline CDR1 MNHEY, CDR2 SVGEGT. DNA of the CDR3: TGTGCCAGCAGCCCCTGGGGGTACCTGAACACTGAAGCTTTCTTT. The encoded protein is CASSPWGYLNTEAFF.

Many counts were recorded for this clonotype. The chain is built from TRBV20-1 and TRBJ2-2; 9 nucleotides agree with TRBD1. The V segment lost 2 bases and the J segment 8 bases; nucleotides outside the gene matches: 6. The CDR3 loop spans 14 amino acids. Germline V gene data show CDR1 as DFQATT and CDR2 as SNEGSKA (reference sequence). This CDR3 reads CSARLQGAGGELFF. The CDR3, as DNA: TGCAGTGCTAGATTACAGGGGGCGGGAGGGGAGCTGTTTTTT.

This clonotype was picked up many times. J is TRBJ2-2 and V is TRBV20-1; the D is unclear. The V end lost 1 base, the J end lost 2 bases, and 11 bases lay between the germline ends. The CDR3 runs 15 residues. The germline V gene has CDR1 DFQATT and CDR2 SNEGSKA (reference sequence). CDR3 in amino acids: CSARVEYTNTGELFF. CDR3 in DNA: TGCAGTGCTAGAGTTGAGTACACCAACACCGGGGAGCTGTTTTTT.

This clonotype has at least ten counts. The V and J genes are TRBV19 and TRBJ1-1; a weak D match, TRBD1 (6 bases). CDR3 length equals 15 residues. Trimming stripped 9 bases from V and 3 bases from J, with 20 bases between. Germline CDR1 and CDR2: LNHDA and SQIVND (reference sequence). DNA for the CDR3: TGTGCCAGGAACATGACAGGCGGGATTCACACTGAAGCTTTCTTT. It yields the protein CARNMTGGIHTEAFF.

This clonotype showed up many times. The chain has TRBV5-1 and TRBJ2-7, with 7 bases that match TRBD2. V dropped 7 bases and J dropped 0; count of bases not matched to a gene: 16. The germline gives CDR1 SGHRS, CDR2 YFSETQ. The CDR3 covers 17 residues. The CDR3 nucleotides are TGCGCCAGCCGATTAGTTATGGGGGAGGGCCCCTCCTACGAGCAGTACTTC. Encoded protein: CASRLVMGEGPSYEQYF.

This clonotype was counted at least ten times. This chain joins TRBV5-1 and TRBJ2-7; TRBD1 agrees at 7 bases. Germline loops: CDR1 SGHRS, CDR2 YFSETQ. The V segment lost 4 bases and the J segment 4 bases; nucleotides outside the gene matches: 14. The CDR3 contains 16 residues. The CDR3 reads CASSRKGQELSYEQYF. The CDR3, as DNA: TGCGCCAGCAGCCGGAAAGGACAGGAACTCTCATACGAGCAGTACTTC.

This clonotype was counted many times. The chain couples TRBV2 to TRBJ2-5, with D maybe TRBD2 (6 bases). V gave up 8 bases and J gave up 4 bases, with 11 bases separating them. Looked up from germline, CDR1 is SNHLY and CDR2 is FYNNEI. The CDR3 length is 12 residues. The CDR3 nucleotides are TGTGCCAGCCGCCTGGGGGGAGAGACCCAGTACTTC. Encoded protein: CASRLGGETQYF.

The V and J genes are TRBV7-8 and TRBJ2-7, with D tentatively TRBD2 (6 bases). The CDR3 loop spans 12 amino acids. V was shortened by 4 bases and J by 7 bases, with 11 bases between the two germline ends. Germline V CDR1 and CDR2: SGHVS, FQNEAQ. The CDR3 sequence is CASSSWAGEQYF. The DNA of the CDR3 is TGTGCCAGCAGCTCATGGGCGGGGGAGCAGTACTTC.